Below, 18 T cell receptor beta chains from the same sample are listed, as sequenced in a study of shared clonotypes between healthy human individuals. The protocol was immunoSEQ multiplex PCR, while the TCRdb copy is restricted to in-frame clones and leaves out a portion. The table shows about 1.4 million clones, with roughly 97% occurring only once. The sequencing sample was made of naive CD4+ T cells sorted from blood. Sample subset: CD45RA+ positively selected. The receptors stem from a man in his thirties or forties in good health.

This clone was observed a single time. The chain links TRBV6-5 to TRBJ2-2; 9 nucleotides align to TRBD2. The trim removed 6 bases at V and 4 bases at J, leaving 3 bases unmatched. CDR1 is MNHEY, CDR2 SVGAGI, per germline. This CDR3 is built from 14 residues. CDR3 in amino acids: CASRAGGSTGELFF. CDR3 nucleotide sequence: TGTGCCAGCAGGGCGGGAGGGAGCACCGGGGAGCTGTTTTTT.

The chain uses TRBV2 and TRBJ2-7, with 12 bases lining up with TRBD2. The CDR3 extends over 18 amino acids. V was clipped by 6 bases and J by 3 bases; unmatched bases: 15. CDR1 and CDR2 (germline): SNHLY, FYNNEI. CDR3 bases: TGTGCCAGCAGCGCCGGTTCTAGCGGGAGGGCCAGGAGCTACGAGCAGTACTTC. This codes for CASSAGSSGRARSYEQYF.

The chain couples TRBV4-1 to TRBJ2-1; tentative D call: TRBD2 (6 bases). Trimming removed 0 bases from V and 13 bases from J, with 16 bases in between. Germline V gene data show CDR1 as MGHRA and CDR2 as YSYEKL. CDR3 length equals 14 residues. CDR3 sequence (DNA): TGCGCCAGCAGCCAAGAGGGTGGGGGGAGAATTCAGTTCTTC. Its protein is CASSQEGGGRIQFF.

The chain uses TRBV6-5 and TRBJ2-2; D call uncertain. The CDR3 loop spans 13 amino acids. The V and J ends lost 6 bases and 6 bases respectively, with 11 bases between them. From germline, CDR1 is MNHEY and CDR2 SVGAGI. The CDR3 reads CASRSIRPGELFF. The CDR3 DNA follows: TGTGCCAGCAGAAGCATCCGGCCCGGGGAGCTGTTTTTT.

This chain joins TRBV9 and TRBJ2-5, with D possibly TRBD1 on 8 matching bases. Germline V gene lookup returns CDR1 SGDLS and CDR2 YYNGEE. The CDR3 covers 14 residues. V shed 2 bases and J shed 4 bases, with 12 bases lying between them. The CDR3: CASSVHRGGETQYF. The CDR3 nucleotides are TGTGCCAGCAGCGTCCACAGGGGGGGAGAGACCCAGTACTTC.

The rearrangement joins TRBV5-1 to TRBJ2-3; D possibly corresponds to TRBD1 (5 bases). CDR3 length: 14 amino acids. Germline V lookup: CDR1 SGHRS, CDR2 YFSETQ. V lost 0 bases and J 2 bases, leaving 7 bases between the germline ends. This chain's CDR3 is CASSLEGFTDTQYF. CDR3 sequence (DNA): TGCGCCAGCAGCTTGGAGGGGTTCACAGATACGCAGTATTTT. Complete variable domain (other parts from reference TRBV5-1 and TRBJ2-3): KAGVTQTPRYLIKTRGQQVTLSCSPISGHRSVSWYQQTPGQGLQFLFEYFSETQRNKGNFPGRFSGRQFSNSRSEMNVSTLELGDSALYLCASSLEGFTDTQYFGPGTRLTVL.

The chain uses TRBV28 and TRBJ1-4; D call uncertain. Germline-derived CDR1 and CDR2 are MDHEN and SYDVKM. V lost 6 bases and J 8 bases, leaving 10 bases between the germline ends. CDR3 size: 12 residues. Written as DNA, the CDR3 is TGTGCCAGCAGAAGGACGGGGGAAAAACTGTTTTTT. It encodes CASRRTGEKLFF.

This clone was seen once. The chain has TRBV28 and TRBJ1-3; D is possibly TRBD1 (5 bases). The CDR3 runs to 13 residues. V lost 6 bases and J lost 7, with 13 bases in between. The germline V gene encodes CDR1 MDHEN and CDR2 SYDVKM. The CDR3 coding sequence is TGTGCCAGCAGCAAGCCTGGGGGGAACACCATATATTTT. This gives the protein CASSKPGGNTIYF.

The chain combines TRBV18 with TRBJ2-2; 8 bases are a match to TRBD2. Germline assignment: CDR1 KGHSH and CDR2 LQKENI. J lost 0 bases, V lost 5 bases, and 2 bases had no gene match. The CDR3 consists of 15 residues. CDR3 in DNA: TGTGCCAGCTCAGCTAGCGGGCCGAACACCGGGGAGCTGTTTTTT. As protein: CASSASGPNTGELFF.

This rearrangement joins TRBV29-1 to TRBJ2-3; 11 bases are shared with TRBD2. Germline V CDR1 and CDR2: SQVTM, ANQGSEA. The CDR3 spans 17 residues. Trimming at V came to 2 bases and at J to 4 bases, leaving 11 bases not matched to a gene. The CDR3 loop reads CSVEPLTSGISADTQYF. CDR3 DNA sequence: TGCAGCGTTGAACCTCTGACTAGCGGGATTTCGGCAGATACGCAGTATTTT.

V usage is TRBV5-1 and J usage is TRBJ2-7, with D unresolved. The CDR3 is 15 amino acids. V lost 0 bases, J lost 1 base, and 11 bases lay in between. Germline assignment: CDR1 SGHRS and CDR2 YFSETQ. The CDR3 is CASSLDPSRSYEQYF. CDR3 sequence (DNA): TGCGCCAGCAGCTTGGACCCCAGCCGGTCCTACGAGCAGTACTTC.

The chain is built from TRBV28 and TRBJ2-3; 8 nucleotides line up with TRBD2. The CDR3 totals 17 residues. Germline loops: CDR1 MDHEN, CDR2 SYDVKM. With V trimmed by 10 bases and J by 5 bases, 20 bases remained unmatched. The CDR3 DNA is TGTGCCACCCGTGCCTGGGAGGGACTAGGCTCGAGAGATACGCAGTATTTT. This translates into CATRAWEGLGSRDTQYF. The full variable domain, with the rest looked up from reference TRBV28 and TRBJ2-3, is DVKVTQSSRYLVKRTGEKVFLECVQDMDHENMFWYRQDPGLGLRLIYFSYDVKMKEKGDIPEGYSVSREKKERFSLILESASTNQTSMYLCATRAWEGLGSRDTQYFGPGTRLTVL.

The V call is TRBV27, the J call TRBJ2-7; D unclear. V was clipped by 3 bases and J by 4 bases, with 16 bases between them. Germline-derived CDR1 and CDR2 are MNHEY and SMNVEV (reference sequence). The CDR3 extends over 15 amino acids. The CDR3 coding sequence is TGTGCCAGCAGTTTTTTATCGATAACAGCGTACGAGCAGTACTTC. Translated: CASSFLSITAYEQYF.

CDR3 DNA: TGTGCCAGCAGCCACGGGACCGCAGTTTATGAGCAGTACTTC. This translates into CASSHGTAVYEQYF. The gene calls are TRBV28 and TRBJ2-7, with D perhaps assigned TRBD1 or TRBD2 (5 bases each). V gave up 6 bases and J gave up 7 bases, with 19 bases separating them. Looked up from germline, CDR1 is MDHEN and CDR2 is SYDVKM. The CDR3 extends over 14 amino acids.

The rearrangement joins TRBV9 to TRBJ2-5; the D gene is possibly TRBD1 (7 bases). The CDR3 has 16 amino acids. The germline gives CDR1 SGDLS, CDR2 YYNGEE. V lost 4 bases and J 3 bases, leaving 19 bases between the germline ends. CDR3 region: CASSSQGGVGEETQYF. Here the CDR3 DNA reads TGTGCCAGCAGCTCCCAGGGGGGAGTGGGGGAAGAGACCCAGTACTTC.

As for this clone: Different DNA sequences within this sample yield the same CDR3. This chain uses TRBV5-4 with TRBJ2-3; D ambiguous. From germline, CDR1 is SGHNT and CDR2 YYREEE (reference sequence). CDR3 size: 15 residues. V lost 0 bases, J lost 1 base, and 9 bases lay in between. The CDR3 DNA reads TGTGCCAGCAGCTTGGGTGGTGTCGGCACAGATACGCAGTATTTT. It yields the protein CASSLGGVGTDTQYF.

The V call is TRBV25-1, the J call TRBJ2-7; unclear D gene. This CDR3 has 14 amino acids. Germline V gives CDR1 MGHDK, CDR2 SYGVNS. Trimming removed 2 bases at V and 9 bases at J, with 17 bases between. CDR3 bases: TGTGCCAGCAGTGAAAAGAGTGCGCTAGGGTGGCAGTACTTC. This gives the protein CASSEKSALGWQYF.

V usage is TRBV6-6 and J usage is TRBJ1-1, with a tentative D call TRBD1 (6 bases). CDR1 is MNHNY and CDR2 is SVGAGI in the germline V gene (reference sequence). The CDR3 is 12 amino acids. Trimming removed 2 bases from V and 9 bases from J, with 10 bases in between. The CDR3 region is CASSYEGGQAFF. CDR3 DNA sequence: TGTGCCAGCAGTTACGAGGGGGGGCAAGCTTTCTTT.